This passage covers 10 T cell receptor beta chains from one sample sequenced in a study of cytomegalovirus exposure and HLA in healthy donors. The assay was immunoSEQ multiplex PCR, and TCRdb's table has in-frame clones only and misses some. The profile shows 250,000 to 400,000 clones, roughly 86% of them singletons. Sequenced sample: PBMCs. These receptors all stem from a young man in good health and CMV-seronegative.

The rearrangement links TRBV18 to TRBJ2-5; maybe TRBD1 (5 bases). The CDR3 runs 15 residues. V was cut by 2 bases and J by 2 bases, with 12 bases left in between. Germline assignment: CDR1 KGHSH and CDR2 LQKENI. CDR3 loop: CASSPILSGQETQYF. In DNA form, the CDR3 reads TGTGCCAGCTCACCAATTTTGTCAGGGCAAGAGACCCAGTACTTC.

The CDR3 reads CASSQTKTLSINNEKLFF. The CDR3 nucleotides read TGCGCCAGCAGCCAAACAAAGACACTGAGCATCAACAATGAAAAACTGTTTTTT. The chain recombines TRBV4-1 with TRBJ1-4; D unclear. The CDR3 spans 18 residues. Trimming left V 2 bases short and J 5 bases short, with 21 bases between. From germline, CDR1 is MGHRA and CDR2 YSYEKL.

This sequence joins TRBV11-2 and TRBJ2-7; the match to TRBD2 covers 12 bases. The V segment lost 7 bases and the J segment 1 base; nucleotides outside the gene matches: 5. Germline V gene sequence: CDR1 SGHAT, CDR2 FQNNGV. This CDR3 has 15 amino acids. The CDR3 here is CASTGLAGPSYEQYF. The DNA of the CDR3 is TGTGCCAGCACTGGACTAGCGGGACCTTCCTACGAGCAGTACTTC.

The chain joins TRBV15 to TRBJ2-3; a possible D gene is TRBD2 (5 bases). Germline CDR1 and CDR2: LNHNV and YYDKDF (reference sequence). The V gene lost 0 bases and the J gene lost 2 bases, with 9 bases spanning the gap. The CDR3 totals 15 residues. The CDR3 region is CATSRDTRDTDTQYF. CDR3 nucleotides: TGTGCCACCAGCAGAGACACTAGAGACACAGATACGCAGTATTTT.

In DNA form, the CDR3 reads TGTGCCAGCAGCCTTCCGGGGATCAGCTCCTACAATGAGCAGTTCTTC. This codes for CASSLPGISSYNEQFF. The rearrangement uses TRBV5-6 and TRBJ2-1; D is perhaps TRBD2 (5 bases). Trimming shortened V by 4 bases and J by 0 bases, and 14 bases separated the two germline ends. The CDR3 totals 16 residues. Germline CDR1 reads SGHDT; CDR2 reads YYEEEE.

The DNA of the CDR3 is TGTGCCAGCAGCTTCCAGACAGGGAAGCGTTCCTACGAGCAGTACTTC. It codes for CASSFQTGKRSYEQYF. The V gene is TRBV7-8, the J gene TRBJ2-7; 7 bases match TRBD1. Looked up from germline, CDR1 is SGHVS and CDR2 is FQNEAQ. The CDR3 sequence is 16 residues long. Germline trimming cut 3 bases from V and 1 base from J; bases unmatched to any gene: 9.

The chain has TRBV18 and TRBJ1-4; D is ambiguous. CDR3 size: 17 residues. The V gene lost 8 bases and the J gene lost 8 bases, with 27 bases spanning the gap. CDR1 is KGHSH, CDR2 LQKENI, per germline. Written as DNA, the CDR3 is TGTGCCAGCGCCGGGAGAAAAGAGGCGCCCTTCGGGGAAAAACTGTTTTTT. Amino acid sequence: CASAGRKEAPFGEKLFF.

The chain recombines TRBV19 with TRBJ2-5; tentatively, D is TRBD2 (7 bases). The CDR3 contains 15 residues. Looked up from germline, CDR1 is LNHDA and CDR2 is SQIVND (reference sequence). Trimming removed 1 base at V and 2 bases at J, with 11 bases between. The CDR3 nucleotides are TGTGCCAGTAGTATAGGAGGGGGGGTACAAGAGACCCAGTACTTC. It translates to CASSIGGGVQETQYF.

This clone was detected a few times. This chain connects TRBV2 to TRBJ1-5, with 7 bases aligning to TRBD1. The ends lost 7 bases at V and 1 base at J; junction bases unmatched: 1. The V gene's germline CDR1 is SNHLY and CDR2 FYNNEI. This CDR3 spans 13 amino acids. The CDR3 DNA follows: TGTGCCAGCACGGGACAGAGCAATCAGCCCCAGCATTTT. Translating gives CASTGQSNQPQHF.

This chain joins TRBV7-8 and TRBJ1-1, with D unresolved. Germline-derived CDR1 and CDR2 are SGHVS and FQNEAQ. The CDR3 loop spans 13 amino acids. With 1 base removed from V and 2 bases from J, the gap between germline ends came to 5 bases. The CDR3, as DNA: TGTGCCAGCAGCTTAGGACATAACACTGAAGCTTTCTTT. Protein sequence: CASSLGHNTEAFF.